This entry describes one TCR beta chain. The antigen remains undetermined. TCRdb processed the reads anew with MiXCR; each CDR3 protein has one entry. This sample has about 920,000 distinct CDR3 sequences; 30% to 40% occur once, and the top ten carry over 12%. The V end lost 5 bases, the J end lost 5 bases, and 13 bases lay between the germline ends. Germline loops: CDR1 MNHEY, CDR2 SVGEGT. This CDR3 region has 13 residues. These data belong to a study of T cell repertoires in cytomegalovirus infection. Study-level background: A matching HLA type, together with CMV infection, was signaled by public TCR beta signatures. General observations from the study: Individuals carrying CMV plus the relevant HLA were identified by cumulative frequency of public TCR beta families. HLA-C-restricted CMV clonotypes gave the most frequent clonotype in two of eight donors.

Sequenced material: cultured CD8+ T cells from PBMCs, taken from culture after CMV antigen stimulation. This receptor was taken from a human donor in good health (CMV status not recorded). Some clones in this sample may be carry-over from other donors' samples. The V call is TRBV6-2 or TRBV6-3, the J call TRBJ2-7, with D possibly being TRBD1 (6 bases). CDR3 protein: CASSLNRDDEQYV. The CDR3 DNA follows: TGTGCCAGCAGTCTGAACAGGGATGACGAGCAGTACGTC.